This T cell receptor (beta chain) was identified during a study of spatial heterogeneity in lung cancer. Study context: Donation came from some 72 patients with untreated early-stage non-small cell lung cancer.

This clonotype was recorded a few times. The CDR3 loop spans 17 amino acids. The trim removed 0 bases at V and 6 bases at J, leaving 11 bases unmatched. Germline CDR1 LGHDT, CDR2 YNNKEL (reference sequence). Time point in this sample: blood at routine non-recurrence follow-up after resection. Tumor, nontumor lung or frozen PBMC supplied whole RNA, sequenced without sorting. TCRdb re-called the 5' RACE reads with MiXCR, one entry per CDR3 protein. Among 95,000 to 130,000 distinct CDR3 sequences listed, 12% were seen once. The gene calls are TRBV3-1 and TRBJ2-1, with TRBD2 matching 7 bases. The TCR sequence derives from a male donor with early-stage non-small cell lung cancer. The input for sequencing was PBMCs, taken at follow-up. The CDR3 region is CASSQDSARGVGNEQFF. CDR3 in DNA: TGTGCCAGCAGCCAAGACTCTGCCCGGGGGGTTGGCAATGAGCAGTTCTTC.